A selection of T cell receptor beta chains follows, all from one sample in a study of CD8+CD57+ T cells in acquired aplastic anemia. TCRdb reprocessed the reads via MiXCR and lists one record per CDR3 protein. The table lists 200,000 to 250,000 distinct CDR3 sequences, approximately 60% of them singletons. The sample comprised sorted CD4+, CD8+, or CD8+CD57+ T cells (not recorded which) from PBMCs. The receptors were gathered from a human donor in good health. CDR3s include the opening cysteine and the closing phenylalanine or tryptophan. A D gene is named only where the DNA matches it firmly. Where a row states a size, it is once, few, many or the class of an expanded clone; other rows omit it.

V gene	D gene	J gene	clone size	CDR3 DNA	CDR3 protein
TRBV12-3/TRBV12-4	-	TRBJ2-6	-	TGTGCCAGCAGAAACTCTGGGGCCAACGTCCTGACTTTC	CASRNSGANVLTF
TRBV12-3/TRBV12-4	TRBD2	TRBJ2-2	once	TGTGCCAGCAGTCCACGGACTAGTAAACCCCAGGGTAACGGGGAGCTGTTTTTT	CASSPRTSKPQGNGELFF
TRBV5-5	-	TRBJ2-5	-	TGTGCCAGCAGCTTTTGGGGGGAAGAGACCCAGTACTTC	CASSFWGEETQYF
TRBV7-8	TRBD2	TRBJ2-1	-	TGTGCCAGCAGCTTAGGACTAGCGGGGGTAGGGGAGCAGTTCTTC	CASSLGLAGVGEQFF
TRBV19	TRBD1	TRBJ2-7	many	TGTGCCAGTAGTTCGACAGGGGCTTCCTACGAGCAGTACTTC	CASSSTGASYEQYF
TRBV7-6	TRBD2	TRBJ2-3	many	TGTGCCAGCAGCTTAGAACTAGCGGGGCTCACAGATACGCAGTATTTT	CASSLELAGLTDTQYF
TRBV2	-	TRBJ1-4	once	TGTGCCAGCAGTGACCAGGCTGGGGGTAATGAGAAACTGTTTTTT	CASSDQAGGNEKLFF
TRBV10-2	-	TRBJ1-4	-	TGCGCCAGCCTGGGCTCCCTCAGCGAAAAACTGTTTTTT	CASLGSLSEKLFF
TRBV7-9	TRBD1	TRBJ1-5	-	TGTGCCAGCAGCCCAACCCAGGACAGGCAGAGGAAAGAGACCCAGCATTTT	CASSPTQDRQRKETQHF
TRBV5-1	-	TRBJ2-7	-	TGCGCCAGCAGCTTACTCCCACAGGGCTACGAGCAGTACTTC	CASSLLPQGYEQYF
TRBV4-3	-	TRBJ2-6	many	TGCGCCAGCAGCCAAGATACAACCTCTGGGGCCAACGTCCTGACTTTC	CASSQDTTSGANVLTF
TRBV6-2/TRBV6-3	TRBD2	TRBJ2-3	-	TGTGCCAGCAGTGCTAGCGGGGGTGGCACAGATACGCAGTATTTT	CASSASGGGTDTQYF
TRBV20-1	-	TRBJ2-5	-	TGCAGTGCGAGCGATAAAGAGACCCAGTACTTC	CSASDKETQYF
TRBV29-1	-	TRBJ2-7	many	TGCAGCGTTGGCGACAACTACGAGCAGTACTTC	CSVGDNYEQYF
TRBV25-1	TRBD2	TRBJ2-1	-	TGTGCCAGCAGTTTTGGACTAGCGGGAGGGCCAGGGCAGTTCTTC	CASSFGLAGGPGQFF
TRBV7-9	-	TRBJ1-6	few	TGTGCCAGCAGCTTAGCCGACAGGCCAAATTCACCCCTCCACTTT	CASSLADRPNSPLHF
TRBV5-1	TRBD1	TRBJ2-1	-	TGCGCCAGCAGCTTGGTGGGGGACAGGGGGAACACTGAGCAGTTCTTC	CASSLVGDRGNTEQFF